This T cell receptor beta chain was recovered during a study of blood T cell repertoires in COVID-19. Study at large: The United States, Italy and Spain supplied acute and convalescent COVID-19 samples. PBMCs, B-cell-depleted T cells, or T cells were the source of the cDNA or gDNA that made up the material.

Study processing details: Amplification from reference gene primers served as the basis for estimated nucleated cell counts. Profiling relied on immunoSEQ multiplex PCR, and the TCRdb table lists in-frame clones only, not all of them. V, J and clone size are those of that table, while D and trimming were read from the DNA. The sample carries under 200,000 clones, roughly 90% recorded once. The V end lost 5 bases, the J end lost 1 base, and 11 bases lay between the germline ends. Per the germline V gene, CDR1 is SGHTA and CDR2 is FQGNSA. The CDR3 spans 14 residues. The sequenced sample consisted of peripheral blood. The V call is TRBV7-2, the J call TRBJ1-2; D gene unclear. The receptor's source is a woman in her 70s with acute or convalescent COVID-19. CDR3 nucleotides: TGTGCCAGCAGCCAGGTTAGCGATAACTATGGCTACACCTTC. It specifies CASSQVSDNYGYTF.